A single sample gave rise to the 20 T cell receptor beta chains below, sequenced in a study of radiation and T cells in renal cell carcinoma. This table comes from immunoSEQ multiplex PCR, and its TCRdb copy is limited to in-frame clones, with some not included. The table has 97,000 or so clones, roughly 82% seen once. Time point meaning: blood 4 weeks post-SBRT, at nephrectomy. Treatment: 15 Gy SBRT to primary tumor, nephrectomy 4 weeks later. This sample comprised blood, obtained from a patient whose treatment included radiotherapy and nephrectomy. These receptors all stem from a man aged 55-75 years with renal cell carcinoma.

In its sample, this clone was seen once. Mismatch with germline at one junction end may stem from a read error. The chain has TRBV19 and TRBJ1-5; TRBD1 is a possible D gene (5 bases). CDR1 is LNHDA, CDR2 SQIVND, per germline (reference sequence). CDR3 length: 13 amino acids. The CDR3 sequence is CASSLEGIQPQHF. The CDR3 region has the DNA TGTGCCAGTAGTCTAGAGGGGATTCAGCCCCAGCATTTT.

This clone was seen more than once but under ten times. This chain uses TRBV5-1 with TRBJ2-7; 10 nucleotides match TRBD1. Per germline, CDR1 SGHRS and CDR2 YFSETQ. CDR3 length equals 16 residues. V lost 0 bases to trimming and J lost 6 bases; unmatched junction nucleotides: 9. As DNA, the CDR3 is TGCGCCAGCAGCTTGGATTCAGGGACAGGGGTTACCGAGCAGTACTTC. It specifies CASSLDSGTGVTEQYF.

V gene TRBV5-6 combines with J gene TRBJ2-3, with 13 positions matching TRBD2. Germline lookup yields CDR1 SGHDT and CDR2 YYEEEE. J was trimmed by 4 bases and V by 7 bases; bases with no gene match: 6. This CDR3 region has 15 residues. The CDR3 reads CASSKTSGRPDTQYF. DNA of the CDR3: TGTGCCAGCTCCAAGACTAGCGGGAGGCCAGATACGCAGTATTTT.

This chain links TRBV7-9 with TRBJ2-3; D tentatively reads TRBD1 or TRBD2 (5 bases each). There are 16 residues in the CDR3. CDR1 is SEHNR, CDR2 FQNEAQ, per germline (reference sequence). Trimming shortened V by 4 bases and J by 5 bases, and 19 bases separated the two germline ends. DNA of the CDR3: TGTGCCAGCAGCTCGAAATTTTGGGGGAGCGGAGATACGCAGTATTTT. Its translation: CASSSKFWGSGDTQYF.

The CDR3 loop is CAWSVPSGSYEQYF. The CDR3 DNA follows: TGTGCCTGGAGTGTCCCTAGCGGCTCCTACGAGCAGTACTTC. The chain couples TRBV30 to TRBJ2-7; 7 bases are a match to TRBD2. Per germline, CDR1 GTSNPN and CDR2 SVGIG (reference sequence). CDR3 length equals 14 residues. The junction had 2 bases not matched to a gene; V was cut back by 0 bases and J by 0 bases.

V usage is TRBV12-5 and J usage is TRBJ2-3; 7 nucleotides align to TRBD2. The CDR3 extends over 14 amino acids. In germline, CDR1 is LGHNT, CDR2 FRNRAP. Trimming removed 4 bases from V and 4 bases from J; junction bases left unmatched: 5. The DNA for the CDR3 is TGTGCTAGTGGTTGGGGCGGGAGCTCAGATACGCAGTATTTT. It translates to CASGWGGSSDTQYF.

This clone was observed a single time. The rearrangement joins TRBV5-1 to TRBJ1-1; no reliable D call. The CDR3 contains 16 residues. Germline CDR1 SGHRS, CDR2 YFSETQ. Deletions cut 1 base from V and 4 bases from J, with 17 bases between. CDR3: CASSLSGEMGSTEAFF. The CDR3 DNA is TGCGCCAGCAGCTTGAGTGGGGAGATGGGTAGCACTGAAGCTTTCTTT. Drawing the rest from reference TRBV5-1 and TRBJ1-1, the complete variable domain is KAGVTQTPRYLIKTRGQQVTLSCSPISGHRSVSWYQQTPGQGLQFLFEYFSETQRNKGNFPGRFSGRQFSNSRSEMNVSTLELGDSALYLCASSLSGEMGSTEAFFGQGTRLTVV.

The V call is TRBV28, the J call TRBJ2-2; TRBD2 matches at 10 bases. CDR3 length: 15 residues. Germline V gene lookup returns CDR1 MDHEN and CDR2 SYDVKM. J gave up 6 bases and V 10 bases, and 11 bases lay outside the gene matches. CDR3 region: CAITSGRAIAGELFF. DNA of the CDR3: TGTGCCATCACGAGCGGGAGGGCCATCGCCGGGGAGCTGTTTTTT.

The chain employs TRBV5-1 and TRBJ2-3; D is possibly TRBD2 (6 bases). Germline V gene data show CDR1 as SGHRS and CDR2 as YFSETQ. This CDR3 region has 16 residues. Trimming took off 3 bases at V and 2 bases at J, with 16 bases between the two ends. The CDR3 region has the DNA TGCGCCAGCAGCTCCCCCGGGGCGGGATCCACAGATACGCAGTATTTT. It specifies CASSSPGAGSTDTQYF.

This clone was detected once. The rearrangement uses TRBV19 and TRBJ1-5; D is unresolved. With 9 bases removed from V and 2 bases from J, the gap between germline ends came to 14 bases. This CDR3 region has 14 residues. Germline CDR1 is LNHDA and CDR2 is SQIVND (reference sequence). The DNA of the CDR3 is TGTGCCAGCGGGATACGGATGGGCAATCAGCCCCAGCATTTT. Amino acid sequence: CASGIRMGNQPQHF.

V gene TRBV25-1 combines with J gene TRBJ1-1; tentative D call: TRBD1 (6 bases). V was shortened by 6 bases and J by 3 bases, with 20 bases between the two germline ends. CDR3 length equals 16 residues. Germline V CDR1 and CDR2: MGHDK, SYGVNS. For the CDR3, the DNA is TGTGCCAGCAGCAATACAGGGTCACAAGTTCACACTGAAGCTTTCTTT. Protein product: CASSNTGSQVHTEAFF.

V is TRBV2 and J is TRBJ2-5, with TRBD1 matching 10 bases. The J call may be incorrect, as the DNA end agrees better with TRBJ2-7. From germline, CDR1 is SNHLY and CDR2 FYNNEI. The CDR3 length is 15 residues. CDR3 DNA sequence: TGTGCCAGCAGTGGCCGGGACAGGGGAGGCTACGAGCAGTACTTC. The encoded protein is CASSGRDRGGYEQYF.

This clone was recorded once. V gene TRBV7-2 combines with J gene TRBJ2-6; 7 nucleotides line up with TRBD1. V dropped 5 bases and J dropped 1; count of bases not matched to a gene: 8. Germline CDR1 SGHTA, CDR2 FQGNSA. This CDR3 has 17 residues. The CDR3 nucleotides are TGTGCCAGCAGCCGGTTTCAGGGGGTATCTGGGGCCAACGTCCTGACTTTC. It specifies CASSRFQGVSGANVLTF.

This chain links TRBV30 with TRBJ1-1; D gene unclear. Germline-derived CDR1 and CDR2 are GTSNPN and SVGIG (reference sequence). V was shortened by 0 bases and J by 3 bases, with 11 bases between the two germline ends. The CDR3 runs 14 residues. The CDR3 loop is CAWSVTRSDTEAFF. CDR3 sequence (DNA): TGTGCCTGGAGTGTAACGCGGTCGGACACTGAAGCTTTCTTT.

The chain recombines TRBV7-2 with TRBJ2-1; a possible D gene is TRBD1 (6 bases). The CDR3 is 14 residues long. Trimming cost V 5 bases and J 8 bases, with 16 bases left between them. The V gene's germline CDR1 is SGHTA and CDR2 FQGNSA. DNA of the CDR3: TGTGCCAGCAGCCCAGGGACAACCTGGGATGAGCAGTTCTTC. The encoded protein is CASSPGTTWDEQFF.

There are many counts of this clone. This chain uses TRBV28 with TRBJ1-5; unclear D gene. This CDR3 has 14 residues. The V end was cut by 4 bases, the J end by 0 bases, with 7 bases between. CDR1 is MDHEN, CDR2 SYDVKM, per germline. This chain's CDR3 is CASSSHGSNQPQHF. Here the CDR3 DNA reads TGTGCCAGCAGTTCCCACGGTAGCAATCAGCCCCAGCATTTT.

The V call is TRBV6-5, the J call TRBJ2-2; D is possibly TRBD1 (5 bases). Per the germline V gene, CDR1 is MNHEY and CDR2 is SVGAGI. V was shortened by 2 bases and J by 5 bases, with 12 bases between the two germline ends. CDR3 length: 15 residues. CDR3 amino acids: CASSYGAGKTGELFF. As DNA, the CDR3 is TGTGCCAGCAGTTACGGGGCAGGGAAGACCGGGGAGCTGTTTTTT.

The chain employs TRBV5-1 and TRBJ1-1; D not resolved. Looked up from germline, CDR1 is SGHRS and CDR2 is YFSETQ. The V end lost 4 bases, the J end lost 4 bases, and 14 bases lay between the germline ends. The CDR3 length is 14 residues. DNA for the CDR3: TGCGCCAGCAGCGTGGACGGGATGGGCACTGAAGCTTTCTTT. This codes for CASSVDGMGTEAFF.

This chain joins TRBV28 and TRBJ2-5; D remains unclear. CDR1 and CDR2 (germline): MDHEN, SYDVKM. Trimming took 4 bases from V and 2 from J, leaving 8 bases between them. This CDR3 is built from 13 residues. CDR3 nucleotide sequence: TGTGCCAGCAGTTATAACAGACAAGAGACCCAGTACTTC. Translation: CASSYNRQETQYF.

The rearrangement joins TRBV2 to TRBJ2-7; 7 bases are a match to TRBD1. Germline V gene lookup returns CDR1 SNHLY and CDR2 FYNNEI. J lost 2 bases, V lost 7 bases, and 11 bases had no gene match. The CDR3 totals 15 residues. The CDR3 DNA reads TGTGCCAGCAATCCATCGGGACAGTTAACCTACGAGCAGTACTTC. Translating it yields CASNPSGQLTYEQYF.